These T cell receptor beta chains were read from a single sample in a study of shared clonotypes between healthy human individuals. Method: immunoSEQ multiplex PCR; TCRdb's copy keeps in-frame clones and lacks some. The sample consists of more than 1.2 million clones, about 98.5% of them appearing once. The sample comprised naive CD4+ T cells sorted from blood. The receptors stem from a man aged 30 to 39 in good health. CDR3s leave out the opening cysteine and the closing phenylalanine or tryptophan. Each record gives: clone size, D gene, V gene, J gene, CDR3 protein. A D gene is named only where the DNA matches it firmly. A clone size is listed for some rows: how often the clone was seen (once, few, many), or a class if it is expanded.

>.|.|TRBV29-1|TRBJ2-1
SGVLANHEQF
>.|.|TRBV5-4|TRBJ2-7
ASSLQGSYEQY
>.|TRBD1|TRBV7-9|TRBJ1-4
ASSFRGTHNEKLF
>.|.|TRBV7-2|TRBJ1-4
ASSLSGSRQEKLF
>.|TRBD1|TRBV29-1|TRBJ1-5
SVQDRGLNQPQH
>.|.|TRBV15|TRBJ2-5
ATSMDRGQETQY
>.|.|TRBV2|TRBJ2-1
ASSTYQVNEQF
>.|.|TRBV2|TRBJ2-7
ASSEAGAYEQY
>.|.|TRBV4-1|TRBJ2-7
ASSQAYPGPRTYEQY
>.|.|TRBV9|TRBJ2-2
ASSRPGPIVGELF
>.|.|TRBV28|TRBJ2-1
ASSLFYEQF
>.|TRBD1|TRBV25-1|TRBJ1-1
ASSTLGQGFSEAF
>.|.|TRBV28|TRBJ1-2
ASSLQDYGYT
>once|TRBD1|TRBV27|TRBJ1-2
ASGTGYGTNYGYT
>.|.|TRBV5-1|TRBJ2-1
ASSLGGLARTYNEQF
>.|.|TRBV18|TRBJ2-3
ASSPQRDPTDTQY
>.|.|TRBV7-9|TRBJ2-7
ASSLKAEGYEQY
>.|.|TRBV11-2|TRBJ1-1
ASSLSQGLDTEAF
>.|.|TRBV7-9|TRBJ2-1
ASSLPGSGNEQF
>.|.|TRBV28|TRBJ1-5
ASSFTHGREPQH
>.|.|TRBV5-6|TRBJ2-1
ASSSTGPYNEQF
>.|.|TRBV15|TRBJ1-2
ATSPRRDHGYT
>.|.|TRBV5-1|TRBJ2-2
ASRWSDAALGSGELF
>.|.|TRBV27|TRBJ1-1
ASRIQTYTEAF
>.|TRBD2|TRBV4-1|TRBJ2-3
ASSQERASGSTDTQY
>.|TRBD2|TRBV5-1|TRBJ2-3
ASARGGLAGVVDTQY
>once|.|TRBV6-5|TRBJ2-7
ASSGAGARAYEQY
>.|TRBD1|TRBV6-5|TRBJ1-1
ASSYQGGNTEAF
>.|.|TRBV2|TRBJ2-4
ASRTETKNIQY
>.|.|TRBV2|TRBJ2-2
ASSVWSTGELF
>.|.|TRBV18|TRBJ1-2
ASSPTTGGNYGYT
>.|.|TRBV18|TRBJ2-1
ASSLTPITSTAHNEQF
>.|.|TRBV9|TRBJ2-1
ASSVNPLRAGEQF
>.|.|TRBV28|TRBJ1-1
ASSLSPGQVSSAF
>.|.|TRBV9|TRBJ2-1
ASSVEPSNRGNEQF
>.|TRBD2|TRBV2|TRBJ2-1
ASIIAGVRDNEQF
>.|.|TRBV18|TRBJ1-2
ASSPSTGERAVTNYGYT
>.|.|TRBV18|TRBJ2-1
ASSPAGYSYNEQF
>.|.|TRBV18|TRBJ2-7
ASSHGQSYEQY
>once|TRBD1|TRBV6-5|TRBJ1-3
ASSPTGDGNTIY
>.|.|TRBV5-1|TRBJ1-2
ASSPIPNYGYT
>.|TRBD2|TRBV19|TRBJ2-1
ASTKTSGVYNEQF
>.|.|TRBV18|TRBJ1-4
ASQGGKNEKLF
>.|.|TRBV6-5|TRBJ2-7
ASTLGGEQY
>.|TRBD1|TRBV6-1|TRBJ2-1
ASSGKTSGQLYNEQF
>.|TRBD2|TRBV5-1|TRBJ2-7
ASSGGLSGHEQY
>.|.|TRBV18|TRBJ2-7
ASSGRNNYEQY
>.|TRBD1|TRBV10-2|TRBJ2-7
ASSESFGQGRSYEQY
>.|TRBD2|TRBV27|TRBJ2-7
ASSLSPPGRAYEQY
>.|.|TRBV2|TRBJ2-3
ASSEGPLHTQY
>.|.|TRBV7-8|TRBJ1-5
ASSLRLSQPQH
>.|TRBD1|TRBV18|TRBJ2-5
ASSPGTGSGETQY
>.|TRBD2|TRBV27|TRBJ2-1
ASSKIAGGPYNEQF
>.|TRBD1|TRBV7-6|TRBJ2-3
ASSLDRGHGDTQY
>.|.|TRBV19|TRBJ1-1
ASSRGTSEKAF
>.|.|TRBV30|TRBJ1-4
AWSPGRGVEKLF
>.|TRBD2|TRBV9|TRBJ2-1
ASSGTSGTYNEQF
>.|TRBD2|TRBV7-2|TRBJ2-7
ASRSGMSYEQY
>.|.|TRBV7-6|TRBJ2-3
ASSLVSAGASDTQY
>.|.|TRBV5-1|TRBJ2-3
ASSPSAGPFTDTQY